One and the same sample provided the 20 T cell receptor beta chains below, sequenced in a study of OX40 agonist ivuxolimab in advanced cancers. Method: immunoSEQ multiplex PCR; TCRdb's copy keeps in-frame clones and lacks some. The sample yields 45,000 to 60,000 clones, about 79% seen once. The sequenced sample was CD4+ or CD8+ T cells sorted from blood, obtained in a trial of the OX40 agonist ivuxolimab. The receptors derive from an adult with an advanced solid tumor such as melanoma, head and neck, liver or kidney cancer.

This clone has just a few counts. The chain couples TRBV10-3 to TRBJ1-1; 7 nucleotides line up with TRBD1. Germline CDR1 ENHRY, CDR2 SYGVKD. Trimming at V came to 7 bases and at J to 1 base, leaving 9 bases not matched to a gene. The CDR3 is made up of 15 amino acids. CDR3 amino acids: CAIKISGTANTEAFF. As DNA, the CDR3 is TGTGCCATCAAAATTTCCGGGACAGCGAACACTGAAGCTTTCTTT.

This chain links TRBV6-1 with TRBJ1-5, with D hard to call. The CDR3 is 11 amino acids. The germline V gene encodes CDR1 MNHNS and CDR2 SASEGT. Trimming shortened V by 7 bases and J by 7 bases, and 8 bases separated the two germline ends. The CDR3 DNA is TGTGCCAGCACGACAAACCAGCCCCAGCATTTT. It yields the protein CASTTNQPQHF.

The count of this clone is one. The CDR3 reads CASSFVDLNTEAFF. CDR3 DNA: TGTGCCAGCAGTTTTGTAGACCTGAACACTGAAGCTTTCTTT. V usage is TRBV27 and J usage is TRBJ1-1, with D unresolved. This CDR3 region has 14 residues. Germline lookup yields CDR1 MNHEY and CDR2 SMNVEV (reference sequence). V lost 3 bases and J 0 bases, leaving 8 bases between the germline ends.

This rearrangement joins TRBV6-5 to TRBJ1-1, with no clear D. The CDR3 is made up of 14 amino acids. Germline V CDR1 and CDR2: MNHEY, SVGAGI. V shed 9 bases and J shed 10 bases, with 24 bases lying between them. CDR3 DNA: TGTGCCAGTTACCTAAAGAGATTTACTTTGGGAGCTTTCTTT. It translates to CASYLKRFTLGAFF.

The CDR3 bases are TGTGCCAGCAGCTTGAGATTTACAGGGGGCGGTGAAAAACTGTTTTTT. This encodes CASSLRFTGGGEKLFF. The V and J genes are TRBV5-5 and TRBJ1-4; 9 nucleotides line up with TRBD1. Trimming cost V 1 base and J 7 bases; bases outside gene matches: 8. The CDR3 consists of 16 residues. Germline-derived CDR1 and CDR2 are SGHKS and YYEKEE (reference sequence).

This clone showed up just once. The chain couples TRBV9 to TRBJ1-2; D unresolved. This CDR3 comprises 11 residues. V dropped 10 bases and J dropped 8 bases, with 15 bases sitting between them. In germline, CDR1 is SGDLS, CDR2 YYNGEE. CDR3 sequence reads: CADSDLVGYTF. Written as DNA, the CDR3 is TGTGCCGACTCGGACCTTGTGGGCTACACCTTC.

This sequence joins TRBV11-2 and TRBJ2-2, with 7 bases fitting TRBD2. V gave up 2 bases and J gave up 0 bases; unmatched junction bases: 0. This CDR3 has 15 amino acids. Germline lookup yields CDR1 SGHAT and CDR2 FQNNGV. The CDR3: CASSLSGTNTGELFF. As DNA, the CDR3 is TGTGCCAGCAGCTTAAGCGGGACGAACACCGGGGAGCTGTTTTTT.

The V and J genes are TRBV27 and TRBJ2-5, with D possibly TRBD1 on 6 matching bases. Germline CDR1 MNHEY, CDR2 SMNVEV (reference sequence). Between the trimmed V and J ends, which lost 5 bases and 5 bases, there was a span of 15 bases. This CDR3 is built from 14 residues. The CDR3 DNA sequence: TGTGCCAGCAGTCCCCTCGGACAGACGGAGACCCAGTACTTC. Translated, it gives CASSPLGQTETQYF.

This chain connects TRBV5-6 to TRBJ1-2; tentatively, D is TRBD1 (6 bases). V lost 2 bases, J lost 1 base, and 6 bases lay in between. Germline lookup yields CDR1 SGHDT and CDR2 YYEEEE. The CDR3 extends over 13 amino acids. DNA for the CDR3: TGTGCCAGCAGCTTACAGGGTAACTATGGCTACACCTTC. Translated: CASSLQGNYGYTF.

Notes on this clone: The germline gene is not matched at one end of the junction; a read error may be the cause. The same CDR3 also results from other DNA sequences found in this sample. CDR3 region: CASSLWGSRGPREQYF. The CDR3 DNA follows: TGTGCCAGTAGCTTATGGGGCAGTAGGGGACCAAGGGAGCAGTACTTC. The V call is TRBV7-3, the J call TRBJ2-7, with D perhaps given as TRBD1 or TRBD2 (5 bases each). The CDR3 is 16 residues long. Per germline, CDR1 SGHTA and CDR2 FQGTGA.

This sequence joins TRBV2 and TRBJ2-1; no reliable D call. The germline V gene has CDR1 SNHLY and CDR2 FYNNEI. CDR3 length equals 13 residues. Trimming took 6 bases from V and 6 from J, leaving 12 bases between them. The CDR3 DNA is TGTGCCAGCAGAGTCTATACGGGCAATGAGCAGTTCTTC. It translates to CASRVYTGNEQFF.

The chain uses TRBV9 and TRBJ2-2; TRBD2 aligns across 11 bases. The V gene end was trimmed by 3 bases and the J gene end by 5 bases; junction bases not matched to a gene: 6. Germline V gives CDR1 SGDLS, CDR2 YYNGEE. CDR3 size: 16 residues. CDR3 sequence: CASSGLLAGATGELFF. In nucleotides, the CDR3 is TGTGCCAGCAGCGGGCTACTAGCGGGAGCTACCGGGGAGCTGTTTTTT.

The chain has TRBV4-2 and TRBJ1-6; no clear D gene. Per the germline V gene, CDR1 is LGHNA and CDR2 is YNFKEQ. V dropped 4 bases and J dropped 7 bases, with 8 bases sitting between them. CDR3 size: 13 residues. This chain's CDR3 is CASSPDQNSPLHF. CDR3 coding DNA: TGTGCCAGCAGCCCGGACCAGAATTCACCCCTCCACTTT.

This chain links TRBV9 with TRBJ2-3; the match to TRBD2 covers 10 bases. Germline V gene data show CDR1 as SGDLS and CDR2 as YYNGEE. Trimming cost V 4 bases and J 6 bases; bases outside gene matches: 17. The CDR3 length is 18 residues. The CDR3 loop is CASSPSSSAGGPSDTQYF. In nucleotides, the CDR3 is TGTGCCAGCAGCCCATCCTCTTCAGCGGGAGGGCCCAGCGATACGCAGTATTTT.

The chain carries TRBV18 and TRBJ2-1; TRBD1 aligns across 7 bases. CDR1 KGHSH and CDR2 LQKENI come from the germline V gene. This CDR3 is 15 amino acids long. V gave up 6 bases and J gave up 0 bases; unmatched junction bases: 5. CDR3 nucleotide sequence: TGTGCCAGCTCGCCTGACAGGGACTCCTACAATGAGCAGTTCTTC. Translation gives CASSPDRDSYNEQFF. The whole variable domain, filled in from reference TRBV18 and TRBJ2-1, reads NAGVMQNPRHLVRRRGQEARLRCSPMKGHSHVYWYRQLPEEGLKFMVYLQKENIIDESGMPKERFSAEFPKEGPSILRIQQVVRGDSAAYFCASSPDRDSYNEQFFGPGTRLTVL.

This chain links TRBV25-1 with TRBJ2-1; 7 bases match TRBD2. Germline assignment: CDR1 MGHDK and CDR2 SYGVNS. V lost 4 bases, J lost 10 bases, and 10 bases stayed unmatched. The CDR3 has 14 residues. CDR3 bases: TGTGCCAGCAGTGCGAGGGCGGGGGATAGGGAGCAGTTCTTC. Its protein product is CASSARAGDREQFF.

The chain employs TRBV19 and TRBJ2-5; 10 nucleotides align to TRBD2. The junction had 10 bases not matched to a gene; V was cut back by 5 bases and J by 10 bases. The CDR3 spans 14 residues. Germline loops: CDR1 LNHDA, CDR2 SQIVND (reference sequence). In nucleotides, the CDR3 is TGTGCCAGTAGTCCTGCAGCGGGGGGGGCGGTCCAGTACTTC. This codes for CASSPAAGGAVQYF. Supplemented by reference TRBV19 and TRBJ2-5, the full variable domain reads DGGITQSPKYLFRKEGQNVTLSCEQNLNHDAMYWYRQDPGQGLRLIYYSQIVNDFQKGDIAEGYSVSREKKESFPLTVTSAQKNPTAFYLCASSPAAGGAVQYFGPGTRLLVL.

This chain links TRBV6-6 with TRBJ2-1; either TRBD1 or TRBD2 may fit D (5 bases each). The germline V gene has CDR1 MNHNY and CDR2 SVGAGI (reference sequence). The V end was cut by 8 bases, the J end by 6 bases, with 14 bases between. The CDR3 totals 13 residues. In DNA form, the CDR3 reads TGTGCCAGCGCTTTCAGAGGGGCCAATGAGCAGTTCTTC. This gives the protein CASAFRGANEQFF.

This clone occurred a few times. This chain links TRBV20-1 with TRBJ1-1; unclear D gene. Germline V gene lookup returns CDR1 DFQATT and CDR2 SNEGSKA (reference sequence). Trimming pared 1 base from V and 4 bases from J, leaving 4 bases between. The CDR3 extends over 11 amino acids. The CDR3 sequence: CSARGPTEAFF. The CDR3 DNA reads TGCAGTGCTAGAGGGCCCACTGAAGCTTTCTTT.

The V gene is TRBV14, the J gene TRBJ2-1; TRBD2 agrees at 7 bases. V dropped 4 bases and J dropped 0; count of bases not matched to a gene: 12. CDR1 is SGHDN and CDR2 is FVKESK in the germline V gene. The CDR3 has 18 amino acids. The CDR3 region is CASSRGGPGVGSYNEQFF. DNA for the CDR3: TGTGCCAGCAGCCGGGGGGGACCGGGAGTTGGCTCCTACAATGAGCAGTTCTTC. The variable domain in full, with the rest retrieved from reference TRBV14 and TRBJ2-1, is EAGVTQFPSHSVIEKGQTVTLRCDPISGHDNLYWYRRVMGKEIKFLLHFVKESKQDESGMPNNRFLAERTGGTYSTLKVQPAELEDSGVYFCASSRGGPGVGSYNEQFFGPGTRLTVL.